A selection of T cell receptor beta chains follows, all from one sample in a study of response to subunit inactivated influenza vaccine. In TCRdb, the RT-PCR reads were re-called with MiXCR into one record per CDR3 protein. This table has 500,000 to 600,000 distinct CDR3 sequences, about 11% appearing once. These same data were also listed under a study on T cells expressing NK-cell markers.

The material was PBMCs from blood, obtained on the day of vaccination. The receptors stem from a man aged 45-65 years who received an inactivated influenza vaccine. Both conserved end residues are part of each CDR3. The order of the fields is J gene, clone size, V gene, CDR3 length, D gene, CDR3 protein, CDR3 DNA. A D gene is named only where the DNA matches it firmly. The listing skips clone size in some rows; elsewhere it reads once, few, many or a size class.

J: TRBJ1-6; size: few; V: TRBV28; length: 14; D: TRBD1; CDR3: CASSRTGGSTHLHF; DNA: TGTGCCAGCAGCCGGACAGGGGGGAGCACACACCTCCACTTT
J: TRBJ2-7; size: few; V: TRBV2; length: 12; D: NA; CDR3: CATSWSSYEQYF; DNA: TGTGCCACGTCGTGGAGCTCCTACGAGCAGTACTTC
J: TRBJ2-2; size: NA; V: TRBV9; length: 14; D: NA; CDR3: CASSVAPLRAELFF; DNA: TGTGCCAGCAGCGTAGCCCCCCTTCGTGCGGAGCTGTTTTTT
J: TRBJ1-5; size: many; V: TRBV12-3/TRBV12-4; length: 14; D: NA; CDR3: CASSPGTLNQPQHF; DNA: TGTGCCAGCAGCCCCGGGACGTTGAATCAGCCCCAGCATTTT
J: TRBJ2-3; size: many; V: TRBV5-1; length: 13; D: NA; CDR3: CASSFDITDTQYF; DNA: TGCGCCAGCAGCTTTGACATCACAGATACGCAGTATTTT
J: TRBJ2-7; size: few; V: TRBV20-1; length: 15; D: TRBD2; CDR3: CSARELPGLTYEQYF; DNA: TGCAGTGCTAGAGAACTTCCGGGACTAACCTACGAGCAGTACTTC
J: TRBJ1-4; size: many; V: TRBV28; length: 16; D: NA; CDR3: CASSTVYEFGEEKLFF; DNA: TGTGCCAGCAGTACCGTTTATGAATTTGGGGAGGAAAAACTGTTTTTT
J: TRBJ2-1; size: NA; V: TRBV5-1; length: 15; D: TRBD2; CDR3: CASSFSLAAYNEQFF; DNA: TGCGCCAGCAGCTTTTCACTAGCGGCCTACAATGAGCAGTTCTTC
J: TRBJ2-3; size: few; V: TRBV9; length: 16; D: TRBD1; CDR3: CASSVYETGGADTQYF; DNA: TGTGCCAGCAGCGTATACGAGACAGGGGGTGCAGATACGCAGTATTTT
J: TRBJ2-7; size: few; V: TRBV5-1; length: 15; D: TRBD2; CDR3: CASSLGLAGVNEQYF; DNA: TGCGCCAGCAGCTTGGGACTAGCGGGAGTAAACGAGCAGTACTTC
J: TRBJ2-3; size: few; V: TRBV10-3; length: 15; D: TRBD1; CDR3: CAISERDRVTDTQYF; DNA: TGTGCCATCAGTGAACGGGACAGGGTCACAGATACGCAGTATTTT
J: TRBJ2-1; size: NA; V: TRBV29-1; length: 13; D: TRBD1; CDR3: CSADGDSYNEQFF; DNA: TGCAGCGCAGACGGGGACAGTTACAATGAGCAGTTCTTC
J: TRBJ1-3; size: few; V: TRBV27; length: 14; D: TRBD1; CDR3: CASRPDRVGNTIYF; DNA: TGTGCCAGCAGACCGGACAGGGTTGGAAACACCATATATTTT
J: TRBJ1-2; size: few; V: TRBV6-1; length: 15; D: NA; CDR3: CASSPWAGDDDGYTF; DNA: TGTGCCAGCAGCCCGTGGGCCGGCGATGACGATGGCTACACCTTC
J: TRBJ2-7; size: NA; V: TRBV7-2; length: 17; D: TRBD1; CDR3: CASSLSKTGQGVYEQYF; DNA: TGTGCCAGCAGCTTGTCGAAAACGGGACAGGGGGTTTACGAGCAGTACTTC
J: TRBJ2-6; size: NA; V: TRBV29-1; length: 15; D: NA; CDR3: CSVEMLVSGANVLTF; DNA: TGCAGCGTTGAAATGCTGGTCTCTGGGGCCAACGTCCTGACTTTC
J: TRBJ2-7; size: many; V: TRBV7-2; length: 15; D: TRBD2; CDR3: CASSGRLAGDYEQYF; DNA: TGTGCCAGCAGTGGTCGACTAGCGGGGGACTACGAGCAGTACTTC
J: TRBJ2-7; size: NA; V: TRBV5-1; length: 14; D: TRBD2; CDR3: CASSLPAGGSEQYF; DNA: TGCGCCAGCAGCTTGCCAGCGGGGGGAAGCGAGCAGTACTTC
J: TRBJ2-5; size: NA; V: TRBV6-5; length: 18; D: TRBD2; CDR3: CASSSKIPSGRLSETQYF; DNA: TGTGCCAGCAGTTCAAAAATCCCTAGCGGGAGGTTATCAGAGACCCAGTACTTC
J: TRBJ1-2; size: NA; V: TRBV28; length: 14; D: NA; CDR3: CASTAVGDNYGYTF; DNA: TGTGCCAGCACTGCTGTGGGGGATAACTATGGCTACACCTTC
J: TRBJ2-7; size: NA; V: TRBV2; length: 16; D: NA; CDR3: CASSEALWEPGNEQYF; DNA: TGTGCCAGCAGTGAAGCGCTTTGGGAACCGGGGAACGAGCAGTACTTC
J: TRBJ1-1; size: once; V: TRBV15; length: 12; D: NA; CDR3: CATSRGNTEAFF; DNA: TGTGCCACCAGCAGAGGGAACACTGAAGCTTTCTTT
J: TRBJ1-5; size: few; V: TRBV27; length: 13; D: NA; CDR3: CASRNREGQPQHF; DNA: TGTGCCAGCAGAAACAGGGAGGGCCAGCCCCAGCATTTT
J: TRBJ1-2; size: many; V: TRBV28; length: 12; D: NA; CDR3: CASRLTKDGYTF; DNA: TGTGCCAGCAGGCTGACGAAGGATGGCTACACCTTC
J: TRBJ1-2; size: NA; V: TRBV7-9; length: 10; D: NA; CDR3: CASSQDGYTF; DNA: TGTGCCAGCAGCCAAGATGGCTACACCTTC
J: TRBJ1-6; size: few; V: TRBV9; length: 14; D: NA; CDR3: CASSVAEGNSPLHF; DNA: TGTGCCAGCAGCGTAGCAGAAGGTAATTCACCCCTCCACTTT
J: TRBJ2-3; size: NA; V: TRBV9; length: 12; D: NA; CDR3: CASSTRDGGWYF; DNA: TGTGCCAGCAGCACCCGGGACGGGGGCTGGTATTTT
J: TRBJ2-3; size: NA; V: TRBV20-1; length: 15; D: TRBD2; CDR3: CSARPSGRLTDTQYF; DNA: TGCAGTGCTAGGCCTAGCGGGAGATTGACAGATACGCAGTATTTT
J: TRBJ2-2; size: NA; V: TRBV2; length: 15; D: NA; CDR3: CASSEARAVTGELFF; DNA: TGTGCCAGCAGTGAAGCGCGGGCGGTGACCGGGGAGCTGTTTTTT
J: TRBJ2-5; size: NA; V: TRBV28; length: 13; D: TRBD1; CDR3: CATETTGQETQYF; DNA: TGTGCCACCGAGACGACAGGGCAAGAGACCCAGTACTTC
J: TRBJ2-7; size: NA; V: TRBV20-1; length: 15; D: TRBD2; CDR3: CSARDRLAASDEQYF; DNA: TGCAGTGCTAGAGATAGGCTAGCGGCCAGTGACGAGCAGTACTTC
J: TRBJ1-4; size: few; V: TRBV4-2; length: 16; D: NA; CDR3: CASSQVTVATNEKLFF; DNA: TGTGCCAGCAGCCAAGTGACTGTTGCAACTAATGAAAAACTGTTTTTT
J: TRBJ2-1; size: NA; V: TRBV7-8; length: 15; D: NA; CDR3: CASSLASGMTGEQFF; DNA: TGTGCCAGCAGCTTAGCGAGTGGTATGACTGGTGAGCAGTTCTTC
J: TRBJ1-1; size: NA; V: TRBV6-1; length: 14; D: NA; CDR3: CASSEFRVPAGTFF; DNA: TGTGCCAGCAGTGAGTTTCGGGTCCCCGCCGGAACTTTCTTT
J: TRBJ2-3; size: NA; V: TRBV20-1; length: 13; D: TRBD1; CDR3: CSAQGQGANTQYF; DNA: TGCAGTGCCCAGGGACAGGGGGCTAATACGCAGTATTTT
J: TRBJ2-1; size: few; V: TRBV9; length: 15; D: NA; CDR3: CASSVIGSSYNEQFF; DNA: TGTGCCAGCAGCGTAATCGGGAGCTCCTACAATGAGCAGTTCTTC
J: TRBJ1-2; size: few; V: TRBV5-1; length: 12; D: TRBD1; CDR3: CASSSTGDGYTF; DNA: TGCGCCAGCAGCTCGACAGGGGATGGCTACACCTTC
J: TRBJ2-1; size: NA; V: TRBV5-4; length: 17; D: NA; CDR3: CASSPPRGRGEENEQFF; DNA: TGTGCCAGCAGCCCACCCAGGGGGCGGGGGGAAGAAAATGAGCAGTTCTTC
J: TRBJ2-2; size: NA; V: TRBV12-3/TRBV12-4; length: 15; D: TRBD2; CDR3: CASSFSSGEAGELFF; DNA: TGTGCCAGCAGTTTCTCTAGCGGGGAGGCCGGGGAGCTGTTTTTT
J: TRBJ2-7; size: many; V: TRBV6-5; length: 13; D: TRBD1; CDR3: CASSYSGDRKQYF; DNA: TGTGCCAGCAGTTACTCTGGGGACAGGAAGCAGTACTTC
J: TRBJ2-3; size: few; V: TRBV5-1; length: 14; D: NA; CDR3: CASSPLKGTDTQYF; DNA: TGCGCCAGCAGCCCACTAAAGGGTACAGATACGCAGTATTTT
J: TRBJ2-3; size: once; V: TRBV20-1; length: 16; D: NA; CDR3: CSACGLGIGRTDTQYF; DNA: TGCAGTGCTTGTGGCCTAGGAATCGGTCGCACAGATACGCAGTATTTT
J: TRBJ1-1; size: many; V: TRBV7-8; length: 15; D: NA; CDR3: CASSPRTVMNTEAFF; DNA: TGTGCCAGCAGCCCTCGGACAGTCATGAACACTGAAGCTTTCTTT
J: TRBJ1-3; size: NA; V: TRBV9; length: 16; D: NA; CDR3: CASSVGLEASGNTIYF; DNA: TGTGCCAGCAGCGTAGGGTTAGAGGCTTCTGGAAACACCATATATTTT
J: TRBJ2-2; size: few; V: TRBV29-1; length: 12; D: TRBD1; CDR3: CSGGQGVGELFF; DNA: TGCAGCGGGGGACAGGGGGTCGGGGAGCTGTTTTTT
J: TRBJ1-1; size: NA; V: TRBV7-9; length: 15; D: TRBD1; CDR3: CASSPKHRGDTEAFF; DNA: TGTGCCAGCAGCCCAAAACACAGGGGGGACACTGAAGCTTTCTTT
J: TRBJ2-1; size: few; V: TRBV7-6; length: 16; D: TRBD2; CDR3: CASSPAGGRSYNEQFF; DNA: TGTGCCAGCAGCCCTGCGGGGGGGAGGTCCTACAATGAGCAGTTCTTC
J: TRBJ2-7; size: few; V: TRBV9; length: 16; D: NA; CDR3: CASSVGMSQILHEQYF; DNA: TGTGCCAGCAGCGTAGGAATGAGTCAGATACTCCACGAGCAGTACTTC
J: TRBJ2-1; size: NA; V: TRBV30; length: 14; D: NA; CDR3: CAWETVPSYNEQFF; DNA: TGTGCCTGGGAGACAGTCCCTTCCTACAATGAGCAGTTCTTC
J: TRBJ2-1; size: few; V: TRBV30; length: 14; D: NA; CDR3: CAWIGVRGGREQFF; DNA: TGTGCCTGGATTGGCGTCCGAGGAGGTCGCGAGCAGTTCTTC
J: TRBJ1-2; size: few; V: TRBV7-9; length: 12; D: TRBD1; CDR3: CASSKGDSGYTF; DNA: TGTGCCAGCAGCAAGGGGGACAGTGGCTACACCTTC
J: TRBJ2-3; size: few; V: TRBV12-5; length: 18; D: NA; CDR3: CASAYIHGGRERADTQYF; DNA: TGTGCTAGTGCGTACATCCATGGGGGACGCGAACGGGCAGATACGCAGTATTTT
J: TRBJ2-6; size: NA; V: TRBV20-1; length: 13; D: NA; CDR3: CSARGYGANVLTF; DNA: TGCAGTGCTAGAGGTTACGGAGCCAACGTCCTGACTTTC
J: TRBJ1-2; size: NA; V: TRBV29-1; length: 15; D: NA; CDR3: CSAGPTKINPVGYTF; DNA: TGCAGCGCGGGACCGACAAAGATCAACCCCGTAGGCTACACCTTC